One and the same sample provided the 13 T cell receptor beta chains below, sequenced in a study of cytomegalovirus exposure and HLA in healthy donors (dated by TCRdb to 2015 to 2018). Libraries were constructed by the immunoSEQ multiplex PCR assay. The multiplex PCR relied on a mix of 60 forward primers for TCR Vbeta segments and 13 reverse primers for TCR Jbeta segments. TCRdb took over this immuneACCESS table, retaining in-frame rearrangements with V and J assigned. Such tables are incomplete; in checked studies, under half of the missing clones stem from an unresolved V gene, and the remainder is unexplained. This sample's table carries some 50,000 clones. The ten largest clonotypes hold under 1.4% of the sample. Sequencing input: PBMCs. Receptors originate from a woman in her thirties or forties in good health and CMV-seronegative.

This chain connects TRBV5-6 to TRBJ1-1; 7 bases agree with TRBD1. The CDR3 length is 14 residues. Germline loops: CDR1 SGHDT, CDR2 YYEEEE. Trimming cost V 6 bases and J 0 bases; bases outside gene matches: 5. This CDR3 reads CASTGDSVNTEAFF. In DNA form, the CDR3 reads TGTGCCAGCACCGGGGACAGCGTGAACACTGAAGCTTTCTTT.

CDR3 sequence (DNA): TGTGCCAGCAGCTTGGTGGCAGGTAACTCCTACGAGCAGTACTTC. Residues: CASSLVAGNSYEQYF. J is TRBJ2-7 and V is TRBV5-4; no clear D. Trimming took 0 bases from V and 0 from J, leaving 10 bases between them. The CDR3 has 15 amino acids. The germline CDR1 and CDR2 sequences are SGHNT and YYREEE (reference sequence). The full variable domain, rest sourced from reference TRBV5-4 and TRBJ2-7, is ETGVTQSPTHLIKTRGQQVTLRCSSQSGHNTVSWYQQALGQGPQFIFQYYREEENGRGNFPPRFSGLQFPNYSSELNVNALELDDSALYLCASSLVAGNSYEQYFGPGTRLTVT.

The rearrangement links TRBV27 to TRBJ2-1; D is uncertain. Germline CDR1 MNHEY, CDR2 SMNVEV (reference sequence). The CDR3 contains 13 residues. The V end was cut by 4 bases, the J end by 10 bases, with 14 bases between. CDR3 sequence: CASSSTTGSEQFF. The CDR3 DNA reads TGTGCCAGCAGTTCCACGACGGGTAGCGAGCAGTTCTTC.

The CDR3 region is CASSTSGSTYEQYF. The CDR3 DNA sequence: TGTGCCAGCAGCACTAGCGGGAGTACCTACGAGCAGTACTTC. The V gene is TRBV9, the J gene TRBJ2-7; 11 bases match TRBD2. The length of the CDR3 is 14 residues. From germline, CDR1 is SGDLS and CDR2 YYNGEE. V lost 4 bases, J lost 2 bases, and 2 bases stayed unmatched.

The chain joins TRBV7-9 to TRBJ1-1, with no clear D. The CDR3 runs to 12 residues. V gave up 0 bases and J gave up 5 bases, with 4 bases separating them. Germline assignment: CDR1 SEHNR and CDR2 FQNEAQ (reference sequence). CDR3 nucleotides: TGTGCCAGCAGCTTAGCGGAGACTGAAGCTTTCTTT. Protein product: CASSLAETEAFF.

This chain connects TRBV29-1 to TRBJ2-1; D is uncertain. Trimming took 3 bases from V and 6 from J, leaving 9 bases between them. The CDR3 is made up of 12 amino acids. In germline, CDR1 is SQVTM, CDR2 ANQGSEA. The CDR3: CSVEQVVNEQFF. CDR3 DNA: TGCAGCGTTGAGCAGGTTGTCAATGAGCAGTTCTTC.

V usage is TRBV9 and J usage is TRBJ2-1; D is ambiguous. CDR1 and CDR2 (germline): SGDLS, YYNGEE. Trimming removed 0 bases from V and 5 bases from J, with 6 bases in between. The CDR3 extends over 13 amino acids. CDR3 protein: CASSVATDNEQFF. The DNA of the CDR3 is TGTGCCAGCAGCGTAGCTACTGACAATGAGCAGTTCTTC.

Comment on this clone: Additional DNA sequences in this sample encode the identical CDR3. The chain joins TRBV18 to TRBJ2-1; 13 nucleotides align to TRBD2. From germline, CDR1 is KGHSH and CDR2 LQKENI. With 3 bases clipped from V and 7 bases from J, the junction kept 3 bases outside the gene matches. This CDR3 is 15 amino acids long. The DNA for the CDR3 is TGTGCCAGCTCACCTGGACTAGCGGGAGATAATGAGCAGTTCTTC. Translating it yields CASSPGLAGDNEQFF.

This chain links TRBV9 with TRBJ2-1; D is unresolved. CDR1 and CDR2 (germline): SGDLS, YYNGEE. The CDR3 has 14 residues. Deletions cut 3 bases from V and 8 bases from J, with 15 bases between. The CDR3 protein is CASSGDSVVDEQFF. The CDR3 DNA is TGTGCCAGCAGCGGCGACTCAGTTGTCGATGAGCAGTTCTTC.

In DNA form, the CDR3 reads TGTGCCAGCAGCGATCAACCCGGGACTAGAGGGAGGGGGAATGAGCAGTTCTTC. This gives the protein CASSDQPGTRGRGNEQFF. The chain uses TRBV9 and TRBJ2-1; 8 nucleotides align to TRBD2. The CDR3 consists of 18 residues. J lost 7 bases, V lost 3 bases, and 18 bases had no gene match. From germline, CDR1 is SGDLS and CDR2 YYNGEE.

This rearrangement joins TRBV6-6 to TRBJ1-5, with D possibly being TRBD1 (5 bases). Per germline, CDR1 MNHNY and CDR2 SVGAGI (reference sequence). The ends were cut back, 6 bases at V and 6 bases at J, with 12 bases in the middle. CDR3 length: 13 residues. This CDR3 is CASSPQGVQPQHF. The CDR3 nucleotides read TGTGCCAGCAGCCCTCAGGGTGTTCAGCCCCAGCATTTT.

The V gene is TRBV7-2, the J gene TRBJ1-1, with D possibly matching TRBD1 (6 bases). The V end was cut by 1 base, the J end by 5 bases, with 8 bases between. Germline-derived CDR1 and CDR2 are SGHTA and FQGNSA. The CDR3 is made up of 13 amino acids. CDR3 bases: TGTGCCAGCAGCTTAGGGGGGCGGACTGAAGCTTTCTTT. It translates to CASSLGGRTEAFF.

The chain recombines TRBV11-2 with TRBJ2-1; no clear D. This CDR3 is built from 14 residues. Trimming cost V 2 bases and J 4 bases, with 9 bases left between them. Germline CDR1 and CDR2: SGHAT and FQNNGV. The DNA for the CDR3 is TGTGCCAGCAGCTTATTCAACAGATACAATGAGCAGTTCTTC. It is translated as CASSLFNRYNEQFF.